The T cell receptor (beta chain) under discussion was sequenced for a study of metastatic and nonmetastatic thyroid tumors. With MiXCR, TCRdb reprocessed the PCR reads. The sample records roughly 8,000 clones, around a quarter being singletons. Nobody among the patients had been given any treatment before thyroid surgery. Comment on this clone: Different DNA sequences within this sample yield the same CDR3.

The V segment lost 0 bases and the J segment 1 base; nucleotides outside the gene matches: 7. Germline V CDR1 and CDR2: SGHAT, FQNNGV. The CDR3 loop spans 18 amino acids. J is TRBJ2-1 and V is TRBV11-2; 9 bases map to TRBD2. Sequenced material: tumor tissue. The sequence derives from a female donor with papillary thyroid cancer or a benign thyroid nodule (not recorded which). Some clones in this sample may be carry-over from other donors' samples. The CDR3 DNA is TGTGCCAGCAGCTTAGAGCTAGCGGGGAGGGGGTCCTACAATGAGCAGTTCTTC. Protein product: CASSLELAGRGSYNEQFF.